One T cell receptor (beta chain) is described in this entry. Its antigen is as yet unknown. CDR1 and CDR2 from the germline V gene are MNHEY and SVGEGT. This CDR3 has 14 amino acids. V lost 7 bases, J lost 1 base, and 6 bases stayed unmatched. This sample stems from a study of human T cells and chemical hapten exposure. About the research overall: Patients having alopecia areata, totalis or universalis were mostly female.

Overall study results and limits: High-frequency TCRs, those above 1 in 1000, stayed the same after DPC sensitization. Positive correlation was observed between PT1 expanded TCR counts and patch test score.

Indicated time point: patch test 2, 6 weeks after DPC sensitization. Sample treatment: therapeutic diphenylcyclopropenone sensitization with weekly scalp DPC. Separate cDNA molecules received unique molecular identifiers, which the library attached to them. TCRdb re-called the RACE reads with MiXCR, one entry per CDR3 protein. Of 120,000 to 150,000 distinct CDR3 sequences listed, roughly 12% were seen once; the top ten hold around 1.4%. This sequence joins TRBV6-2 or TRBV6-3 and TRBJ1-1; TRBD1 aligns across 7 bases. The source is a woman in her fifties or sixties with alopecia areata. Some clones in this sample may be carry-over from other donors' samples. The specimen comprised whole blood, sampled in connection with sensitization to the hapten diphenylcyclopropenone (DPC). CDR3 nucleotides: TGTGCCAGCACCCTAAGGACAGGGAACACTGAAGCTTTCTTT. It is translated as CASTLRTGNTEAFF.